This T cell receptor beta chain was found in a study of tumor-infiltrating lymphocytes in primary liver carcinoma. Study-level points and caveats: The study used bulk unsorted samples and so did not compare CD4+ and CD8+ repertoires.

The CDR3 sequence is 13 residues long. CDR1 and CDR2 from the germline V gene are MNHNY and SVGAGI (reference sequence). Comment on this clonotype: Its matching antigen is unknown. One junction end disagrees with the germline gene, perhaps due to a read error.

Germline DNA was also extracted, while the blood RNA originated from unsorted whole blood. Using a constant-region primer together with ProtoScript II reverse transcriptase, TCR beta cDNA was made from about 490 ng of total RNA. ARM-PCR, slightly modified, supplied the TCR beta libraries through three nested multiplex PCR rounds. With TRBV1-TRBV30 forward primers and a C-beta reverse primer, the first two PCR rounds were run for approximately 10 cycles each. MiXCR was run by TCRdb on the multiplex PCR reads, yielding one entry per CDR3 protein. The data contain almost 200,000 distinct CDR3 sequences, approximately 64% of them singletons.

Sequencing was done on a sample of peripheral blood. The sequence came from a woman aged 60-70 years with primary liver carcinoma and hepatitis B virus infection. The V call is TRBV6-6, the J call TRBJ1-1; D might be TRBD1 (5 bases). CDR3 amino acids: CASSPRQNTEALF. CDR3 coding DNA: TGTGCCAGCAGCCCACGACAGAACACTGAAGCTTTGTTT.